One and the same sample provided the 32 T cell receptor beta chains below, sequenced in a study of identical twins. TCRdb passed the 5' RACE reads through MiXCR, listing each CDR3 protein once. The sample lists about 280,000 distinct CDR3 sequences, 8% to 9% seen once, with over 2% in the top ten. This sample was shared with a second study, whose subject was yellow fever vaccine responses in identical twins.

Sequenced input: memory (CD45RO+) T cells sorted from blood. These receptors all stem from a woman under 30 in good health.

This clonotype came up many times. CDR3 nucleotide sequence: TGCAGTGCTCCGAACCGTCCCGGGGAGCTGTTTTTT. Protein product: CSAPNRPGELFF. The gene calls are TRBV20-1 and TRBJ2-2; unclear D gene. CDR1 and CDR2 (germline): DFQATT, SNEGSKA (reference sequence). CDR3 size: 12 residues. V shed 5 bases and J shed 6 bases, with 10 bases lying between them.

This clonotype was observed a handful of times. The genes are TRBV7-2 and TRBJ1-6; TRBD1 matches at 9 bases. This CDR3 spans 14 amino acids. V was pared by 4 bases and J by 10 bases, with 5 bases of the junction left unmatched. CDR1 is SGHTA and CDR2 is FQGNSA in the germline V gene. DNA of the CDR3: TGTGCCAGCAGCTGGGACAGGGTGGAATCACCCCTCCACTTT. This encodes CASSWDRVESPLHF.

Worth noting for this clonotype: A much larger clone differs from this one at a single base, so this may be a read error. The chain uses TRBV10-3 and TRBJ2-5, with 9 nucleotides matching TRBD2. Germline V gene sequence: CDR1 ENHRY, CDR2 SYGVKD. The CDR3 contains 16 residues. The CDR3 nucleotides are TGTGCCATCAGTGCTCAGTCTAGCGGGATCCAACAGACCCAGTACTTC. Translating it yields CAISAQSSGIQQTQYF.

This clonotype was detected a few times. The rearrangement joins TRBV6-1 to TRBJ1-2; D ambiguous. The CDR3 is 13 amino acids. V shed 8 bases and J shed 7 bases, with 17 bases lying between them. The germline V gene has CDR1 MNHNS and CDR2 SASEGT. As DNA, the CDR3 is TGTGCCAGCTTCGGCTACGAATCGGTTGGCTACACCTTC. Translating it yields CASFGYESVGYTF.

This clonotype was seen many times. The J gene is TRBJ2-1, the V gene TRBV25-1; 8 bases fit TRBD2. This CDR3 has 13 residues. Germline V gives CDR1 MGHDK, CDR2 SYGVNS. Trimming cost V 6 bases and J 8 bases; bases outside gene matches: 6. In DNA, the CDR3 is TGTGCCAGCAGAGTTAGCGGGACTGATGAGCAGTTCTTC. Protein product: CASRVSGTDEQFF.

Many counts were recorded for this clonotype. The chain is built from TRBV11-2 and TRBJ2-5; D ambiguous. CDR3 size: 13 residues. In germline, CDR1 is SGHAT, CDR2 FQNNGV. Trimming removed 2 bases from V and 0 bases from J, with 4 bases in between. The CDR3 DNA reads as TGTGCCAGCAGCTTATGGGACCAAGAGACCCAGTACTTC. Translation: CASSLWDQETQYF.

This clonotype has only a few counts. The rearrangement joins TRBV5-1 to TRBJ2-1; TRBD2 agrees at 14 bases. The CDR3 extends over 15 amino acids. V lost 4 bases, J lost 9 bases, and 6 bases stayed unmatched. Germline CDR1 is SGHRS and CDR2 is YFSETQ. The CDR3 DNA follows: TGCGCCAGCAGCCAGGGTGGACTAGCGGGGGGTGAGCAGTTCTTC. This translates into CASSQGGLAGGEQFF. Looking up the rest from reference TRBV5-1 and TRBJ2-1 gives the full variable domain: KAGVTQTPRYLIKTRGQQVTLSCSPISGHRSVSWYQQTPGQGLQFLFEYFSETQRNKGNFPGRFSGRQFSNSRSEMNVSTLELGDSALYLCASSQGGLAGGEQFFGPGTRLTVL.

This CDR3 is CASSEFGASGRAFYEQYF. The CDR3 DNA is TGTGCCAGCAGTGAATTTGGGGCTAGCGGGAGGGCCTTCTACGAGCAGTACTTC. This chain links TRBV6-1 with TRBJ2-7; 12 bases line up with TRBD2. Germline CDR1 is MNHNS and CDR2 is SASEGT. The CDR3 length is 18 residues. Trimming removed 2 bases from V and 3 bases from J; junction bases left unmatched: 11.

The table lists this clonotype with a few counts. The chain combines TRBV18 with TRBJ1-2, with TRBD1 as a possible D gene (6 bases). The CDR3 has 13 residues. Germline V lookup: CDR1 KGHSH, CDR2 LQKENI. The ends were cut back, 3 bases at V and 3 bases at J, with 8 bases in the middle. CDR3 sequence: CASSPDSYYGYTF. The CDR3 bases are TGTGCCAGCTCACCGGACAGCTACTATGGCTACACCTTC.

Only a few counts were recorded for this clonotype. The chain combines TRBV20-1 with TRBJ1-2; unclear D gene. This CDR3 has 13 amino acids. V was cut by 0 bases and J by 6 bases, with 11 bases left in between. CDR1 is DFQATT and CDR2 is SNEGSKA in the germline V gene (reference sequence). The DNA for the CDR3 is TGCAGTGCTAGAGATCCCCTTGCGAATGGCTACACCTTC. The encoded protein is CSARDPLANGYTF.

This clonotype was observed a handful of times. V and J are TRBV29-1 and TRBJ2-5; tentative D call: TRBD2 (5 bases). V lost 6 bases and J lost 6, with 17 bases in between. This CDR3 spans 13 amino acids. Germline V gene sequence: CDR1 SQVTM, CDR2 ANQGSEA. The CDR3 reads CSVAEGGRKTQYF. CDR3 nucleotide sequence: TGCAGCGTCGCCGAAGGAGGTCGGAAGACCCAGTACTTC.

The table lists this clonotype with many counts. The CDR3 sequence is CASSRLTGDGETQYF. Written as DNA, the CDR3 is TGTGCCAGCAGCCGATTAACAGGGGACGGGGAGACCCAGTACTTC. This chain uses TRBV6-1 with TRBJ2-5; 7 bases line up with TRBD1. CDR1 is MNHNS, CDR2 SASEGT, per germline. V was clipped by 6 bases and J by 5 bases; unmatched bases: 12. The CDR3 has 15 amino acids.

This clonotype turned up a few times. V is TRBV7-8 and J is TRBJ2-1; perhaps TRBD2 as D (5 bases). The V gene lost 6 bases and the J gene lost 12 bases, with 21 bases spanning the gap. This CDR3 is 14 amino acids long. Germline assignment: CDR1 SGHVS and CDR2 FQNEAQ. CDR3 DNA sequence: TGTGCCAGCAGTCACTCCAACGGGATGGCAGCGCAGTTCTTC. Translating it yields CASSHSNGMAAQFF.

In its sample, this clonotype was seen many times. The chain links TRBV24-1 to TRBJ2-5; 9 nucleotides align to TRBD2. The CDR3 consists of 13 residues. CDR1 and CDR2 from the germline V gene are KGHDR and SFDVKD. The V and J ends lost 7 bases and 13 bases, in that order; junction bases with no gene match: 12. The DNA of the CDR3 is TGTGCCACCAGCGAAGCTCCTGGACTAGCGCTGTACTTC. Translating gives CATSEAPGLALYF.

Many counts were recorded for this clonotype. V gene TRBV7-9 combines with J gene TRBJ1-1; a possible D gene is TRBD1 (5 bases). V gave up 5 bases and J gave up 2 bases, with 15 bases separating them. The CDR3 length is 15 residues. Germline V lookup: CDR1 SEHNR, CDR2 FQNEAQ (reference sequence). In nucleotides, the CDR3 is TGTGCCAGCAGCACCCCGGACAAAGTTAACACTGAAGCTTTCTTT. Translated, it gives CASSTPDKVNTEAFF. Variable domain in full (rest from reference TRBV7-9 and TRBJ1-1): DTGVSQNPRHKITKRGQNVTFRCDPISEHNRLYWYRQTLGQGPEFLTYFQNEAQLEKSRLLSDRFSAERPKGSFSTLEIQRTEQGDSAMYLCASSTPDKVNTEAFFGQGTRLTVV.

V and J are TRBV7-8 and TRBJ2-1; the match to TRBD2 covers 12 bases. The trim removed 4 bases at V and 9 bases at J, leaving 13 bases unmatched. The CDR3 sequence is 17 residues long. Germline V gene sequence: CDR1 SGHVS, CDR2 FQNEAQ. In DNA, the CDR3 is TGTGCCAGCAGCTACTTTAGGACTAGCGGGGTCCTGGGTGAGCAGTTCTTC. Translated, it gives CASSYFRTSGVLGEQFF.

This clonotype has at least ten counts. The V gene is TRBV28, the J gene TRBJ1-2, with D maybe TRBD1 (6 bases). The CDR3 runs to 15 residues. V was cut by 4 bases and J by 4 bases, with 16 bases left in between. Germline V CDR1 and CDR2: MDHEN, SYDVKM. The CDR3 sequence is CASSSNRQDLYGYTF. In nucleotides, the CDR3 is TGTGCCAGCAGTTCAAACAGACAGGATCTCTATGGCTACACCTTC.

This clonotype was counted a few times. The V call is TRBV29-1, the J call TRBJ2-7; D is possibly TRBD1 or TRBD2 (6 bases each). V lost 4 bases and J lost 7, with 11 bases in between. CDR1 is SQVTM, CDR2 ANQGSEA, per germline. CDR3 length equals 11 residues. CDR3 residues: CSVVGGGEQYV. Written as DNA, the CDR3 is TGCAGCGTTGTAGGAGGGGGGGAGCAGTACGTC.

This clonotype has ten or more counts. V usage is TRBV5-1 and J usage is TRBJ1-1; 8 bases line up with TRBD1. The CDR3 runs 14 residues. Germline V lookup: CDR1 SGHRS, CDR2 YFSETQ. Trimming cost V 4 bases and J 4 bases; bases outside gene matches: 6. The CDR3 nucleotides read TGCGCCAGCAGCGGGCGGACAGGGCCCACTGAAGCTTTCTTT. Protein product: CASSGRTGPTEAFF.

This clonotype occurred a few times. The gene calls are TRBV3-1 and TRBJ2-3; 12 nucleotides match TRBD2. J lost 3 bases, V lost 4 bases, and 5 bases had no gene match. The CDR3 length is 16 residues. Germline-derived CDR1 and CDR2 are LGHDT and YNNKEL (reference sequence). The CDR3 sequence is CASSPRTSGATDTQYF. For the CDR3, the DNA is TGTGCCAGCAGCCCCAGGACTAGCGGGGCTACAGATACGCAGTATTTT.

This clonotype came up many times. V and J are TRBV2 and TRBJ2-2; no firm D call. CDR3 length: 14 amino acids. Germline CDR1 and CDR2: SNHLY and FYNNEI. Trimming shortened V by 7 bases and J by 2 bases, and 11 bases separated the two germline ends. The CDR3 here is CASKDSINTGELFF. DNA for the CDR3: TGTGCCAGCAAAGACTCCATCAACACCGGGGAGCTGTTTTTT.

This clonotype occurred a few times. The V and J genes are TRBV4-1 and TRBJ2-7; 7 bases match TRBD1. This CDR3 has 16 residues. Germline CDR1 and CDR2: MGHRA and YSYEKL. Trimming cost V 3 bases and J 6 bases; bases outside gene matches: 14. In DNA, the CDR3 is TGCGCCAGCAGCCATTACCCCATGGGGGCAGGGGGCGAGCAGTACGTC. This codes for CASSHYPMGAGGEQYV.

The V and J genes are TRBV11-2 and TRBJ2-7, with D possibly being TRBD1 (5 bases). CDR3 length: 14 amino acids. CDR1 SGHAT and CDR2 FQNNGV come from the germline V gene. V was cut by 5 bases and J by 1 base, with 12 bases left in between. The DNA of the CDR3 is TGTGCCAGCAGCCCCCAGGGTGGGTCCTACGAGCAGTACGTC. Its protein is CASSPQGGSYEQYV.

This clonotype was detected ten times or more. The chain employs TRBV12-3 or TRBV12-4 and TRBJ1-6; D is unclear. Trimming pared 10 bases from V and 0 bases from J, leaving 10 bases between. The CDR3 spans 14 residues. As DNA, the CDR3 is TGTGCCACCTCGAAGAGCTCCTATAATTCACCCCTCCACTTT. It specifies CATSKSSYNSPLHF.

This clonotype was detected many times. This rearrangement joins TRBV5-1 to TRBJ2-7; D is uncertain. Germline CDR1 is SGHRS and CDR2 is YFSETQ. Trimming removed 4 bases from V and 2 bases from J, with 13 bases in between. The CDR3 sequence is 14 residues long. CDR3 coding DNA: TGCGCCAGCAGCCCTACCGGGTCTACCTACGAGCAGTACTTC. This gives the protein CASSPTGSTYEQYF.

The chain recombines TRBV29-1 with TRBJ2-7; D possibly corresponds to TRBD2 (5 bases). V was cut by 3 bases and J by 2 bases, with 17 bases left in between. Germline V CDR1 and CDR2: SQVTM, ANQGSEA. The CDR3 consists of 15 residues. The CDR3 nucleotides are TGCAGCGTTGAGACGACACGGGGATTTCCCTACGAGCAGTACGTC. Translated: CSVETTRGFPYEQYV.

There are many counts of this clonotype. The rearrangement links TRBV6-5 to TRBJ1-4; 7 bases align to TRBD1. The junction had 12 bases not matched to a gene; V was cut back by 2 bases and J by 0 bases. Germline V gene data show CDR1 as MNHEY and CDR2 as SVGAGI. This CDR3 region has 19 residues. The CDR3 DNA reads as TGTGCCAGCAGTTACGGGGGACAGACAGTCAGATCAACTAATGAAAAACTGTTTTTT. Amino acid sequence: CASSYGGQTVRSTNEKLFF.

This clonotype has just a few counts. The chain carries TRBV6-1 and TRBJ2-1; D call uncertain. Germline assignment: CDR1 MNHNS and CDR2 SASEGT. The CDR3 is 12 residues long. Between the trimmed V and J ends, which lost 3 bases and 4 bases, there was a span of 4 bases. CDR3 nucleotide sequence: TGTGCCAGCAGTGACCAGTACAATGAGCAGTTCTTC. Translated: CASSDQYNEQFF.

The chain employs TRBV7-3 and TRBJ2-3; TRBD2 matches at 12 bases. Germline trimming cut 3 bases from V and 4 bases from J; bases unmatched to any gene: 5. The CDR3 runs to 16 residues. Germline CDR1 is SGHTA and CDR2 is FQGTGA. CDR3 in DNA: TGTGCCAGCAGCTTGACTAGCGGGAGTGGTTCAGATACGCAGTATTTT. Translating gives CASSLTSGSGSDTQYF.

This chain uses TRBV18 with TRBJ2-7; D is ambiguous. Deletions cut 0 bases from V and 6 bases from J, with 12 bases between. Germline V gives CDR1 KGHSH, CDR2 LQKENI. The CDR3 is 14 residues long. DNA for the CDR3: TGTGCCAGCTCACCACCCCGAAACCTCCTCGAGCAGTACTTC. Translated, it gives CASSPPRNLLEQYF. Supplemented by reference TRBV18 and TRBJ2-7, the full variable domain reads NAGVMQNPRHLVRRRGQEARLRCSPMKGHSHVYWYRQLPEEGLKFMVYLQKENIIDESGMPKERFSAEFPKEGPSILRIQQVVRGDSAAYFCASSPPRNLLEQYFGPGTRLTVT.

This clonotype was seen more than once but under ten times. The CDR3 DNA is TGCAGTGCCGTGGGACAGGGCGATCAGCCCCAGCATTTT. Translated, it gives CSAVGQGDQPQHF. The rearrangement links TRBV20-1 to TRBJ1-5, with 9 bases aligning to TRBD1. Germline V gene sequence: CDR1 DFQATT, CDR2 SNEGSKA (reference sequence). The V gene end was trimmed by 6 bases and the J gene end by 5 bases; junction bases not matched to a gene: 5. This CDR3 has 13 residues.

The gene calls are TRBV10-3 and TRBJ2-2, with 15 bases that match TRBD2. The germline gives CDR1 ENHRY, CDR2 SYGVKD. The ends lost 8 bases at V and 1 base at J; junction bases unmatched: 8. The CDR3 is made up of 18 amino acids. The CDR3 nucleotides read TGTGCCATCCACCACGGGACTAGCGGGAGGTGGAACACCGGGGAGCTGTTTTTT. Its translation is CAIHHGTSGRWNTGELFF.